This TCR beta chain was profiled in a study of cytomegalovirus exposure and HLA in healthy donors. Notes on this clone: Its antigen is undetermined.

Study results and limitations: With high specificity and sensitivity, the classifier reportedly diagnosed cytomegalovirus status. Over 150 TCR beta chains were listed as cytomegalovirus-associated.

Per germline, CDR1 SGHTA and CDR2 FQGTGA. The CDR3 length is 16 residues. Deletions cut 2 bases from V and 6 bases from J, with 19 bases between. Here immunoSEQ multiplex PCR was the method, and the copy in TCRdb shows in-frame clones only, minus some. The repertoire holds about 110,000 clones, with approximately 96% as singletons. Sample: PBMCs. This TCR derives from a woman under 30 in good health and CMV-seronegative. This chain links TRBV7-3 with TRBJ1-1; D call uncertain. The CDR3 loop reads CASSLCVRRRIAEAFF. DNA for the CDR3: TGTGCCAGCAGCTTATGTGTGAGGCGGAGGATCGCTGAAGCTTTCTTT. The whole variable domain, remainder taken from reference TRBV7-3 and TRBJ1-1, is GAGVSQTPSNKVTEKGKYVELRCDPISGHTALYWYRQSLGQGPEFLIYFQGTGAADDSGLPNDRFFAVRPEGSVSTLKIQRTERGDSAVYLCASSLCVRRRIAEAFFGQGTRLTVV.